The rows below give T cell receptor beta chains drawn from one sample of a study of tumor and adjacent non-tumor tissue in lung cancer. Each CDR3 protein is one row after TCRdb ran MiXCR on the multiplex PCR reads. Of approximately 120,000 distinct CDR3 sequences listed, 66% are singletons. Sequencing used lung tumor tissue. The receptors stem from a man younger than 45 with non-small cell lung cancer. Both conserved end residues are part of each CDR3. The D gene is left open where the match is weak. Not every row has a clone size; where given, it reads once, few, many or a size class.

v_call,j_call,clone_size,d_call,cdr3_nt,cdr3_aa
TRBV11-2,TRBJ2-7,many,.,TGTGCCAGCAGAAGAGGGGCGAGCTCCTACGAGCAGTACTTC,CASRRGASSYEQYF
TRBV24-1,TRBJ1-2,few,.,TGTGCCACCAGTGAGTCTCGGAGGGGTCCTAACTATGGCTACACCTTC,CATSESRRGPNYGYTF
TRBV30,TRBJ1-5,few,.,TGTGCCTGGAATCCTGGCGGCAATCAGCCCCAGCATTTT,CAWNPGGNQPQHF
TRBV12-3/TRBV12-4,TRBJ1-1,many,TRBD1,TGTGCCAGCAGTTTACGGGACAGGGGTGAAGCTTTCTTT,CASSLRDRGEAFF
TRBV12-3/TRBV12-4,TRBJ2-1,few,TRBD1,TGTGCCAGCAGTCCACTCGACAGGGGCCCATTTTCCTACAATGAGCAGTTCTTC,CASSPLDRGPFSYNEQFF
TRBV6-5,TRBJ1-5,.,.,TGTGTCAGCAACAGGGAGGGGAAGGATCAGCCCCAGCATTTT,CVSNREGKDQPQHF
TRBV6-2/TRBV6-3,TRBJ2-3,.,.,TGTGCCAGCAGCAATAACGGGCCTGACACGCAGTATTTT,CASSNNGPDTQYF
TRBV6-2/TRBV6-3,TRBJ2-2,.,.,TGTACCAGCAGTTATTCTGGGGCTAGGACCGGGGAGCTGTTTTTT,CTSSYSGARTGELFF
TRBV11-2,TRBJ2-3,.,TRBD2,TGTGCCAGCAGCTCCGGACCAGCGGGGCCACGCGGTACGCAATATTTT,CASSSGPAGPRGTQYF
TRBV5-5,TRBJ2-7,.,.,TGTGCCAGCAGCTCCCTTGGGGACAAGTCCTATGAGCAGTACTTC,CASSSLGDKSYEQYF
TRBV29-1,TRBJ2-7,many,TRBD2,TGCAGCGTTAGGGGCGCCCCTAGCGGGGGTGACCACGAGCAGTACTTC,CSVRGAPSGGDHEQYF
TRBV7-9,TRBJ1-1,.,.,TGTGCCGGCAGCTTACTCGACGAGAACACTGAAGCTCTCTTT,CAGSLLDENTEALF
TRBV5-1,TRBJ2-3,.,TRBD2,TGCGCCAGCAGCTTGAGCGGGAAGGGTGATACGCAGTATTTT,CASSLSGKGDTQYF
TRBV12-3/TRBV12-4,TRBJ2-1,many,.,TGTGCCAGCAGTTTAGCGGAAGGCTACAATGAGCAGTTCTTC,CASSLAEGYNEQFF
TRBV20-1,TRBJ2-7,.,TRBD1,TGCGGTGCTAGGGTGGACAGGGGGGCCTACGATCAGTACTTC,CGARVDRGAYDQYF
TRBV20-1,TRBJ2-1,.,TRBD2,TGCAATGCTAGTACTAGCGGGAGTTGGAATGGGCAGTTCTTC,CNASTSGSWNGQFF
TRBV24-1,TRBJ1-5,few,.,TGTGCCACCAGTTGGAGGGGTAGCAATCAGCCCCAGCATTTT,CATSWRGSNQPQHF
TRBV4-2,TRBJ1-2,few,TRBD1,TGTGCCAGCAACCAAGAGACAGGGACCTCTGGCTACACCTTC,CASNQETGTSGYTF
TRBV5-1,TRBJ2-1,few,.,TGCGCCAGCTCTTTAGGTGCCTTATACAATGAGCAGTTCTTC,CASSLGALYNEQFF
TRBV20-1,TRBJ2-1,.,.,TGCTGTGCTAGAGACTGGAGCCCCTACAATGAGCAGTTCTTC,CCARDWSPYNEQFF
TRBV20-1,TRBJ2-4,few,TRBD1,TGCAGTGCTAGATCGGGACAGGGGAAAAACATTCAGTACTTC,CSARSGQGKNIQYF
TRBV5-5,TRBJ2-5,many,TRBD2,TGTGCCAGCAGCTTTCTAGCGGGGGGGCCGGAGACCCAGTACTTC,CASSFLAGGPETQYF
TRBV24-1,TRBJ2-1,few,TRBD2,TGTGCCACCAGTGATTTGCAGGCTAGCGGGGGCTACAATGAGCAGTTCTTC,CATSDLQASGGYNEQFF
TRBV12-3/TRBV12-4,TRBJ2-5,.,.,TGTGCCGGCAGTTTACAAGAGACCCAGTACTTC,CAGSLQETQYF
TRBV7-2,TRBJ2-5,.,.,TGTGCCAGCAGCTCTTCGTCGTTACAGACCCAGTACTTC,CASSSSSLQTQYF
TRBV6-9,TRBJ2-7,.,.,TGTCCCAGCAGTACACCCCCCGGGACAGGGTCCAGCGGGAGGTTGCACGAGCAGTACTTC,CPSSTPPGTGSSGRLHEQYF
TRBV14,TRBJ1-6,.,.,TGTGGCAGCAGCCCTCGTCTATTTTCCTATAATTCACCCCTCCATTTT,CGSSPRLFSYNSPLHF